This TCR beta chain was captured in a study of blood T cell repertoires in COVID-19. Study-level background: Samples representing acute and convalescent COVID-19 were sourced from the United States, Italy and Spain. T cells, B-cell-depleted T cells, or PBMCs provided the cDNA or gDNA that served as material.

In the original workflow: By means of reference gene primer amplification, nucleated cell counts were estimated. Sequencing used immunoSEQ multiplex PCR; TCRdb keeps in-frame clones, though not all of them. The V and J calls and clone size are taken from that table; D and trimming were inferred from the DNA. The sample lists about 84,000 clones, over 90% occurring once. This CDR3 is 14 amino acids long. Germline lookup yields CDR1 SGHDT and CDR2 YYEEEE. V lost 0 bases to trimming and J lost 5 bases, with 11 bases between them. The chain is built from TRBV5-6 and TRBJ1-1; D is unclear. Sequenced: peripheral blood. This receptor was obtained from a human donor with active COVID-19. The donor label of this sample is uncertain. CDR3: CASSLASRGTEAFF. The CDR3 nucleotides are TGTGCCAGCAGCTTGGCTTCTCGGGGAACTGAAGCTTTCTTT.